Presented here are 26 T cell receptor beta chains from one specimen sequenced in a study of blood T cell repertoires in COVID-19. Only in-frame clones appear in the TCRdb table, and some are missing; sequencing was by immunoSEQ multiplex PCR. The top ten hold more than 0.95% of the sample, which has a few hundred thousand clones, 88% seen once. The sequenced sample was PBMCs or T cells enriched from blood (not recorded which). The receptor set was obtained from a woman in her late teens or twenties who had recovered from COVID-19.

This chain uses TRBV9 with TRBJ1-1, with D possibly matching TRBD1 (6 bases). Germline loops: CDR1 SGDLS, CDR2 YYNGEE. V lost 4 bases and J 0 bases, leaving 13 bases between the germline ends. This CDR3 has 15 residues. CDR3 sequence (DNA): TGTGCCAGCAGCCTGTCCAGGGGCATGAACACTGAAGCTTTCTTT. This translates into CASSLSRGMNTEAFF.

In DNA form, the CDR3 reads TGTGCCATCAGTGAGTCTTCGGGCGTCAGGGGCTCCTACGAGCAGTACTTC. Its translation is CAISESSGVRGSYEQYF. This sequence joins TRBV10-3 and TRBJ2-7; D perhaps matches TRBD1 (6 bases). This CDR3 comprises 17 residues. Per germline, CDR1 ENHRY and CDR2 SYGVKD. Deletions cut 0 bases from V and 0 bases from J, with 15 bases between.

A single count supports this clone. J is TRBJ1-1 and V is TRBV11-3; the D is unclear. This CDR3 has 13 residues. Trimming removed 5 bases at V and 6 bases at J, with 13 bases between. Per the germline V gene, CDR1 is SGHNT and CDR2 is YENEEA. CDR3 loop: CASSPGDGAEAFF. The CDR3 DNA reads TGTGCCAGCAGCCCGGGTGATGGCGCTGAAGCTTTCTTT.

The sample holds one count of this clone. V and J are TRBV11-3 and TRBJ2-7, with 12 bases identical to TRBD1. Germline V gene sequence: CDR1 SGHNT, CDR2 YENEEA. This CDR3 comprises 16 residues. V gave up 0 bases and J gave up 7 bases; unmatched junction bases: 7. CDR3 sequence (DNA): TGTGCCAGCAGCTTAGATCAGGGACAGGGGGCGGGGGAGCAGTACTTC. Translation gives CASSLDQGQGAGEQYF.

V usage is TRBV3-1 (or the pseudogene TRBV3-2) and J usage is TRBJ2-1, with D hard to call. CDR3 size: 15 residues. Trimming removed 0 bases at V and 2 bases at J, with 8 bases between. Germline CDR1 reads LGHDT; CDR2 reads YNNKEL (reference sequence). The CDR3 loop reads CASSQDSLTYNEQFF. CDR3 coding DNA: TGTGCCAGCAGCCAAGATTCACTAACCTACAATGAGCAGTTCTTC.

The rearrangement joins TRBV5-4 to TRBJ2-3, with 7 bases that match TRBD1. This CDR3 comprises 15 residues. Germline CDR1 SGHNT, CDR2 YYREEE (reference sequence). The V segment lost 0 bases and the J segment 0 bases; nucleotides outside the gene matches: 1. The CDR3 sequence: CASSLGGQSTDTQYF. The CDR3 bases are TGTGCCAGCAGCTTGGGGGGACAGAGCACAGATACGCAGTATTTT.

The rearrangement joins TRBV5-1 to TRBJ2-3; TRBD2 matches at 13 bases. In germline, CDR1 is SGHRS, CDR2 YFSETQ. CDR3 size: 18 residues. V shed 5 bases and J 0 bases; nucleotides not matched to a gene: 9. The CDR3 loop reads CASRYGLAGALSTDTQYF. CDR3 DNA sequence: TGCGCCAGCAGATATGGACTAGCGGGGGCCCTTAGCACAGATACGCAGTATTTT.

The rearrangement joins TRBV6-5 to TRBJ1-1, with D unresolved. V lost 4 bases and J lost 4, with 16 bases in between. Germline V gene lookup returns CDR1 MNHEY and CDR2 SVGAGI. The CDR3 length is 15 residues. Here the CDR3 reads CASSSLGPSSTEAFF. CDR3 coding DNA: TGTGCCAGCAGTTCGTTGGGCCCCTCGAGCACTGAAGCTTTCTTT.

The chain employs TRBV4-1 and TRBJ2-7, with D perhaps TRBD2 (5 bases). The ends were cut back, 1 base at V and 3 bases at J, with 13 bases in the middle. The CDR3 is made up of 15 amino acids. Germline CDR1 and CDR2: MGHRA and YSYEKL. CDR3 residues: CASSQGHPGYYEQYF. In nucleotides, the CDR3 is TGCGCCAGCAGCCAAGGACACCCGGGGTACTACGAGCAGTACTTC.

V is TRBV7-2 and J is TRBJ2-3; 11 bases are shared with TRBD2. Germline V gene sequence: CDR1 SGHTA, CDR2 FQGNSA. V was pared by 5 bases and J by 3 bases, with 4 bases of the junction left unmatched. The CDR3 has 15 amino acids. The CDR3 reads CASSVSSGGTDTQYF. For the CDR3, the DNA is TGTGCCAGCAGCGTCTCTAGCGGGGGGACAGATACGCAGTATTTT.

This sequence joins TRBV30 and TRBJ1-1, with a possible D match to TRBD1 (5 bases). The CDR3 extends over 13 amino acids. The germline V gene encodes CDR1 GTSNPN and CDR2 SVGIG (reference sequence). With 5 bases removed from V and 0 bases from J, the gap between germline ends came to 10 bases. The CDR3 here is CAWQGSMNTEAFF. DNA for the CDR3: TGTGCCTGGCAGGGCAGTATGAACACTGAAGCTTTCTTT.

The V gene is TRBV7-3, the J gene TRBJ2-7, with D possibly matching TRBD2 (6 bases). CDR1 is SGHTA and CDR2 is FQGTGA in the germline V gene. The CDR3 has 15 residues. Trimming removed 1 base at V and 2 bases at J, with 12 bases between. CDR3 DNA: TGTGCCAGCAGCTTAAGACCGGGACTCGCCTACGAGCAGTACTTC. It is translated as CASSLRPGLAYEQYF. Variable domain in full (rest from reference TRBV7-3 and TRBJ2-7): GAGVSQTPSNKVTEKGKYVELRCDPISGHTALYWYRQSLGQGPEFLIYFQGTGAADDSGLPNDRFFAVRPEGSVSTLKIQRTERGDSAVYLCASSLRPGLAYEQYFGPGTRLTVT.

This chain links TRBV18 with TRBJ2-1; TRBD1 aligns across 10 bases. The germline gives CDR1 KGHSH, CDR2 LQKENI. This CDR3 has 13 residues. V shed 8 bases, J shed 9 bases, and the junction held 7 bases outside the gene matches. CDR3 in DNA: TGTGCCAGCACCGGGACAGGGGAAAGTGAGCAGTTCTTC. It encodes CASTGTGESEQFF.

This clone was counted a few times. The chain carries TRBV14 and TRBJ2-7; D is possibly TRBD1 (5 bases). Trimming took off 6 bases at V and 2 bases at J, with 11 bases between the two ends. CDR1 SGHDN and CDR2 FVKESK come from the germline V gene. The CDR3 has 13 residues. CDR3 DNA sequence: TGTGCCAGCAGTCGCAGGGAAACCTACGAGCAGTACTTC. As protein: CASSRRETYEQYF.

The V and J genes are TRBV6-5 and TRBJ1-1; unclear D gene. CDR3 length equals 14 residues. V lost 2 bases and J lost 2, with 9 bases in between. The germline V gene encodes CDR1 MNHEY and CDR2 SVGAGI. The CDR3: CASSYRDTNTEAFF. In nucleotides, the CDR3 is TGTGCCAGCAGTTACCGCGACACCAACACTGAAGCTTTCTTT.

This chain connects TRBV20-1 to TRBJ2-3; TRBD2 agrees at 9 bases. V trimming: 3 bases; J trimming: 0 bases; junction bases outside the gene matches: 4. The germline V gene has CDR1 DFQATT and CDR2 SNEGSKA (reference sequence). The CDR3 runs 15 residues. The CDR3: CSASETSGSTDTQYF. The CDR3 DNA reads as TGCAGTGCTAGTGAGACTAGCGGAAGCACAGATACGCAGTATTTT.

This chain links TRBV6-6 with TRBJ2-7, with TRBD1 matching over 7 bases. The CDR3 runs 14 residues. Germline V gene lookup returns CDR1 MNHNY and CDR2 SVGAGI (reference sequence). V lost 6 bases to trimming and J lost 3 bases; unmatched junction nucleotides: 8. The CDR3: CASSSRQGGYEQYF. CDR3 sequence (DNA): TGTGCCAGCAGCTCCCGACAGGGTGGCTACGAGCAGTACTTC.

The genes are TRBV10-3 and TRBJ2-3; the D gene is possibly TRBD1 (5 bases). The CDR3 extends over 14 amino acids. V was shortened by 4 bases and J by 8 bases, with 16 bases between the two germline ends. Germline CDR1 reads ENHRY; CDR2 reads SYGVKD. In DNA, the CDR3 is TGTGCCATCAGTGGCGAAGGGGATCGCGGTACGCAGTATTTT. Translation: CAISGEGDRGTQYF.

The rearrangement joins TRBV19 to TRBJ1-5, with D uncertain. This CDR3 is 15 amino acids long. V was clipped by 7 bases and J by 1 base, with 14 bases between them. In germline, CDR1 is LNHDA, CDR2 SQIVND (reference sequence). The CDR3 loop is CASNPYGSSNQPQHF. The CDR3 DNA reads TGTGCCAGTAACCCTTACGGTTCGAGCAATCAGCCCCAGCATTTT.

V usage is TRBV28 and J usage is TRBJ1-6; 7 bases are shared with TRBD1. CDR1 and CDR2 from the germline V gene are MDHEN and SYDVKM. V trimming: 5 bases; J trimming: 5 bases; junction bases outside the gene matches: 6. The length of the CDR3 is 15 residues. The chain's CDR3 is CASSPLDRDNSPLHF. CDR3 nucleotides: TGTGCCAGCAGTCCCCTCGACAGGGATAATTCACCCCTCCACTTT.

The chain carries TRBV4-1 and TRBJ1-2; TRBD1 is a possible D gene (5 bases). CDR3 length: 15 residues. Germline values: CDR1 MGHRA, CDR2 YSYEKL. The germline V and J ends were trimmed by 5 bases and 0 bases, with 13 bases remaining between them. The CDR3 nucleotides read TGCGCCAGCAGCTTTACAGGCGTAGCTAACTATGGCTACACCTTC. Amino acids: CASSFTGVANYGYTF.

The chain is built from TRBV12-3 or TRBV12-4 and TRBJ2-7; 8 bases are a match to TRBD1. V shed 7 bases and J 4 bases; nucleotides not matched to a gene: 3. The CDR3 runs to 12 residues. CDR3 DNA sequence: TGTGCCAGCATGACAGGGGTTTACGAGCAGTACTTC. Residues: CASMTGVYEQYF.

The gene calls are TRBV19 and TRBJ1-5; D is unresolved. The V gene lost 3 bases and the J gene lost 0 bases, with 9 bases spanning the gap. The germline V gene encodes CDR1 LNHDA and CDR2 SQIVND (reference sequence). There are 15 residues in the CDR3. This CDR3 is CASSMAHGSNQPQHF. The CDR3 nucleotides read TGTGCCAGTAGTATGGCTCATGGTAGCAATCAGCCCCAGCATTTT.

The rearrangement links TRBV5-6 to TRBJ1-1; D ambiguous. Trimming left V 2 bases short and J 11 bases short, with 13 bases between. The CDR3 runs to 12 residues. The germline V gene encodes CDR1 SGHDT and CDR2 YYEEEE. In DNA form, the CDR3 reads TGTGCCAGCAGCTTCGGCGGGCAAGGGGCTTTCTTT. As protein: CASSFGGQGAFF. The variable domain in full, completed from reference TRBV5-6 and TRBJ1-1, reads DAGVTQSPTHLIKTRGQQVTLRCSPKSGHDTVSWYQQALGQGPQFIFQYYEEEERQRGNFPDRFSGHQFPNYSSELNVNALLLGDSALYLCASSFGGQGAFFGQGTRLTVV.

CDR3 coding DNA: TGTGCCTGGAGTGTAGTGTCGGTGAACACTGAAGCTTTCTTT. This gives the protein CAWSVVSVNTEAFF. The chain uses TRBV30 and TRBJ1-1; D not certain. V lost 0 bases, J lost 0 bases, and 8 bases lay in between. Looked up from germline, CDR1 is GTSNPN and CDR2 is SVGIG (reference sequence). This CDR3 contains 14 residues.

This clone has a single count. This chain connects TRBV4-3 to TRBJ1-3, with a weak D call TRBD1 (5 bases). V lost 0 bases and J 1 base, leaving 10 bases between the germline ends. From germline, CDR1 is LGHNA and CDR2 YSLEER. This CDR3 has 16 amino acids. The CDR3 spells CASSQDLGGSGNTIYF. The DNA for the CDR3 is TGCGCCAGCAGCCAAGATCTGGGGGGGTCTGGAAACACCATATATTTT.